This TCR beta chain emerged from a study of T cell responses to AZD1222 COVID-19 vaccine. Whole-study results and caveats: Clonal diversity was possibly underestimated, and white British individuals and females predominated among donors. The reported proportion of spike-specific TCRs targeting unmutated variant regions was nearly half. Spike-specific TCR depth and breadth grew after two AZD1222 doses.

The assay was immunoSEQ multiplex PCR, and TCRdb's table has in-frame clones only and misses some. The sample has 100,000 to 150,000 clones; 93% are singletons. The V and J ends lost 0 bases and 8 bases respectively, with 11 bases between them. CDR3 length equals 14 residues. Per germline, CDR1 MNHEY and CDR2 SVGAGI. It was second doses at about 4 or about 12 weeks that were pooled. On this clone: Its antigen remains unidentified.

Sequenced material: peripheral blood, taken 28 days after the second AZD1222 dose. The receptor comes from an adult who received the AZD1222 COVID-19 vaccine. The rearrangement links TRBV6-5 to TRBJ2-1; unclear D gene. CDR3 region: CASSYSSHTDEQFF. The CDR3 DNA follows: TGTGCCAGCAGTTACTCGAGCCACACTGATGAGCAGTTCTTC.